This T cell receptor (beta chain) is drawn from a study of cytomegalovirus exposure and HLA in healthy donors. Germline V gene sequence: CDR1 PRHDT, CDR2 FYEKMQ (reference sequence). Deletions cut 5 bases from V and 5 bases from J, with 15 bases between. CDR3 size: 14 residues. Of note for this clone: Its cognate antigen is unknown.

PCR amplification relied on 60 Vbeta primers (plus 13 Jbeta primers). Libraries were prepared by immunoSEQ multiplex PCR; TCRdb keeps only in-frame clonotypes and omits some of them. This table holds 80,000 to 95,000 clones, around three quarters found once. Study outcomes and limitations: Based on reports, TCR beta sequences accurately predicted HLA-A and HLA-B alleles for most subjects. Some TCR beta chains (more than 150 of them) were listed as cytomegalovirus-associated. It was shown in a later analysis that HLA-associated TCR beta chains were more clonally expanded than other, equally common chains.

The TCR was taken from a woman aged 45 to 65 in good health and CMV-seropositive. Sequenced sample: PBMCs. The J gene is TRBJ2-5, the V gene TRBV13, with D maybe TRBD1 (5 bases). CDR3 sequence (DNA): TGTGCCAGCAGCAGGGGAACGATGTTGGAGACCCAGTACTTC. It encodes CASSRGTMLETQYF. Looking up the rest from reference TRBV13 and TRBJ2-5 gives the full variable domain: AAGVIQSPRHLIKEKRETATLKCYPIPRHDTVYWYQQGPGQDPQFLISFYEKMQSDKGSIPDRFSAQQFSDYHSELNMSSLELGDSALYFCASSRGTMLETQYFGPGTRLLVL.